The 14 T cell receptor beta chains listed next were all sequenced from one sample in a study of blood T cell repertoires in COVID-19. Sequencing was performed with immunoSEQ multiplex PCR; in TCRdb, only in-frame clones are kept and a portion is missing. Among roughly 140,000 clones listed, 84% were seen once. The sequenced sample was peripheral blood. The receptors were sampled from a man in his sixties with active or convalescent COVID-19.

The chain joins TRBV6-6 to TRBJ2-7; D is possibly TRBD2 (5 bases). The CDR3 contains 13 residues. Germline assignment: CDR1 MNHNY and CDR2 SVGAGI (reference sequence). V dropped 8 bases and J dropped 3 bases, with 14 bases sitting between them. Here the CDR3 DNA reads TGTGCCAGCGGAGGAGAGATGATCTACGAGCAGTACTTC. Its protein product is CASGGEMIYEQYF.

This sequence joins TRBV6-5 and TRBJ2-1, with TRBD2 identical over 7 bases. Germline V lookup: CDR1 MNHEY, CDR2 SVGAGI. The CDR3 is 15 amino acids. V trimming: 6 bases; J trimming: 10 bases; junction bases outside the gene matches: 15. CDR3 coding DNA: TGTGCCAGCAGAGGGGTAGCGGGCGCGTTTAGGGAGCAGTTCTTC. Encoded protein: CASRGVAGAFREQFF.

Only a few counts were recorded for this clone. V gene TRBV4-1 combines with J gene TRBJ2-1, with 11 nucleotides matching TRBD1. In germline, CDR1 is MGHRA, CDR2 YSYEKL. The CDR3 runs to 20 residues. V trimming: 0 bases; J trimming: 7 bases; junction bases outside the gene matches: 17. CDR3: CASSQDWTRDRGDAWNEQFF. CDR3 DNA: TGCGCCAGCAGCCAAGACTGGACCCGGGACAGGGGGGATGCGTGGAATGAGCAGTTCTTC.

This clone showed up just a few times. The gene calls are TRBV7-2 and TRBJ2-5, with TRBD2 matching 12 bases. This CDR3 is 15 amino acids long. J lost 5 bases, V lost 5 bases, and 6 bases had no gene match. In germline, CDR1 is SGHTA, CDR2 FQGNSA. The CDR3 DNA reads TGTGCCAGCAGCGAAACTAGCGGGGGGAGGGAGACCCAGTACTTC. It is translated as CASSETSGGRETQYF. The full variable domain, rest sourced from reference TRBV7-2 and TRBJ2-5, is GAGVSQSPSNKVTEKGKDVELRCDPISGHTALYWYRQSLGQGLEFLIYFQGNSAPDKSGLPSDRFSAERTGGSVSTLTIQRTQQEDSAVYLCASSETSGGRETQYFGPGTRLLVL.

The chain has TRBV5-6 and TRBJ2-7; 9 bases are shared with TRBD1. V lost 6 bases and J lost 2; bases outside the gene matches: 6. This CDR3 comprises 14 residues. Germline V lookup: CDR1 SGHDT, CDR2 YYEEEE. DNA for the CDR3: TGTGCCAGCACCCAACAGGGGGCGGCCTACGAGCAGTACGTC. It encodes CASTQQGAAYEQYV.

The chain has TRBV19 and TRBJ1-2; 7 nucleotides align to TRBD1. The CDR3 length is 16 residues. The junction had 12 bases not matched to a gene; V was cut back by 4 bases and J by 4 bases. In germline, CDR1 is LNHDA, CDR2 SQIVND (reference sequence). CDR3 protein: CASSRDRAGLGYGYTF. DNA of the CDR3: TGTGCCAGTAGTAGAGACAGGGCCGGCCTCGGCTATGGCTACACCTTC.

This chain's CDR3 is CASSQDRDFYGYTF. The DNA of the CDR3 is TGCGCCAGCAGCCAAGACCGGGATTTCTATGGCTACACCTTC. V gene TRBV4-3 combines with J gene TRBJ1-2, with D uncertain. Trimming left V 0 bases short and J 4 bases short, with 9 bases between. Germline V gives CDR1 LGHNA, CDR2 YSLEER. The CDR3 consists of 14 residues.

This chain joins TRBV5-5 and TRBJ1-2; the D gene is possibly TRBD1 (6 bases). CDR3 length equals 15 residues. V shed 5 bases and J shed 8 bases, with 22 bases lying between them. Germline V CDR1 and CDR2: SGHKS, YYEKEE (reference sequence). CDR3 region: CASSPDSGTTLGYTF. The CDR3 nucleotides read TGTGCCAGCAGTCCGGACAGCGGGACTACACTAGGCTACACCTTC.

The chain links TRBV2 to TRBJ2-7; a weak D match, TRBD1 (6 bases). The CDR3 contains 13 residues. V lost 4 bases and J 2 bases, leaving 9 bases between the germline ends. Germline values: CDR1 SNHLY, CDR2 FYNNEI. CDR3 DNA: TGTGCCAGCAGTGTTGGACAGACCTACGAGCAGTACGTC. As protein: CASSVGQTYEQYV.

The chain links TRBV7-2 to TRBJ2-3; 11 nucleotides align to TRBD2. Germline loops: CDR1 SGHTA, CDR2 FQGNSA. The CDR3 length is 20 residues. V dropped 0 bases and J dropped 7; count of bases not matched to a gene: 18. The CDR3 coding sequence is TGTGCCAGCAGCTTAGCACGGGAGAGGGGGCAGGCTAGCGGGAGGTATACGCAGTATTTT. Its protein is CASSLARERGQASGRYTQYF.

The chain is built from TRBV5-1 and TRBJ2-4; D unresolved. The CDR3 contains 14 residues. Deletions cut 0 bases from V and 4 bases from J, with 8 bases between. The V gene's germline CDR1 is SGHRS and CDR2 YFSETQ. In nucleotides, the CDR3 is TGCGCCAGCAGCTTGGGGGCCAGGAAAAACATTCAGTACTTC. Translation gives CASSLGARKNIQYF.

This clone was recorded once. The CDR3 spells CASSDTGDSNQPQHF. The CDR3 region has the DNA TGTGCCAGCAGTGATACAGGAGACAGCAATCAGCCCCAGCATTTT. The chain couples TRBV25-1 to TRBJ1-5, with D tentatively TRBD1 (5 bases). In germline, CDR1 is MGHDK, CDR2 SYGVNS. Trimming took off 3 bases at V and 1 base at J, with 10 bases between the two ends. CDR3 size: 15 residues.

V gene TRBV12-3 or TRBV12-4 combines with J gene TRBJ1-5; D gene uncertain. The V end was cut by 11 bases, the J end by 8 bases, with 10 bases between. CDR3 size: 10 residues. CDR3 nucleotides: TGTGCCCTAACCGGGGAGCCCCAGCATTTT. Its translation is CALTGEPQHF.

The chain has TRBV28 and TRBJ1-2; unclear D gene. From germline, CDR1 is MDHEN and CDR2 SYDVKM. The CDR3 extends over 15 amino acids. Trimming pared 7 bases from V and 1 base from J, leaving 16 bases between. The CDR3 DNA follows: TGTGCCAGCACCCCGGCGGGAAGAGATAACTATGGCTACACCTTC. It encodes CASTPAGRDNYGYTF.